What follows are 8 T cell receptor beta chains derived from one specimen sequenced in a study of T cells expressing NK-cell markers (dated by TCRdb to 2020 to 2021). Library prep was done by 5' RACE. Reads for this sample came from an Illumina HiSeq 2000. TCRdb reprocessed the reads and assigns one entry to each CDR3 protein sequence, leaving out DNA. The sample table on file contains some 600,000 distinct CDR3 sequences. The top ten clones comprise roughly 3.4% of the sample. Specimen: blood T cells: a sorted CD56 or NKG2C T cell subset, CD4+ or CD8+ T cells, or bulk PBMC T cells (not recorded which). Receptors originate from a young man in good health. Donor details come from another sample of the same person, matched by shared clones.

The chain recombines TRBV27 with TRBJ2-1; TCRdb picks TRBD2, but there is no DNA to check that call. Germline V lookup: CDR1 MNHEY, CDR2 SMNVEV (reference sequence). The CDR3 has 16 residues. The CDR3 is CASRTVAGGYYNEQFF.

The rearrangement joins TRBV12-3 or TRBV12-4 to TRBJ2-4. CDR3 length: 13 residues. The CDR3 reads CASRVDSENIQYF.

The chain couples TRBV14 to TRBJ2-2. This CDR3 is built from 15 residues. Germline assignment: CDR1 SGHDN and CDR2 FVKESK. CDR3 sequence reads: CASSRELSWTGELFF.

CDR3 amino acids: CSASGDGGTGNEQFF. The rearrangement uses TRBV20-1 and TRBJ2-1; TCRdb picks TRBD1, but there is no DNA to check that call. Germline CDR1 DFQATT, CDR2 SNEGSKA (reference sequence). CDR3 length equals 15 residues.

The V call is TRBV29-1, the J call TRBJ2-1; TCRdb picks TRBD2, but there is no DNA to check that call. The CDR3 is made up of 14 amino acids. The germline V gene has CDR1 SQVTM and CDR2 ANQGSEA. The CDR3 sequence: CSGDAGTSNSEQFF.

The chain carries TRBV12-3 or TRBV12-4 and TRBJ2-2; TCRdb picks TRBD2, but there is no DNA to check that call. This CDR3 is built from 13 residues. The CDR3 sequence is CATGLAHTGELFF.

The chain joins TRBV4-2 to TRBJ2-3; TCRdb's D call, TRBD1, is unchecked because there is no DNA. The CDR3 totals 16 residues. The germline gives CDR1 LGHNA, CDR2 YNFKEQ. The CDR3 loop reads CASSRGENWIQDTQYF.

The gene calls are TRBV7-2 and TRBJ1-1; the D gene TCRdb calls, TRBD1, cannot be checked with no DNA. Germline CDR1 and CDR2: SGHTA and FQGNSA. There are 14 residues in the CDR3. The CDR3 here is CASSFWTENTEAFF.